The 24 T cell receptor beta chains below come from one sample, sequenced in a study of technical replicates of blood from several donors. TCRdb's table, derived via immunoSEQ multiplex PCR, lists solely in-frame clones and lacks some. Of 81,000 or so clones listed, about 96% are singletons. The sequencing input was T cells isolated from PBMCs. These receptors all stem from a human donor in good health.

The chain links TRBV28 to TRBJ1-2; D is possibly TRBD1 (6 bases). Trimming stripped 8 bases from V and 4 bases from J, with 14 bases between. This CDR3 region has 13 residues. Per the germline V gene, CDR1 is MDHEN and CDR2 is SYDVKM. The CDR3 DNA is TGTGCCAGCGAAACAGGGCCCTCCTATGGCTACACCTTC. Translation gives CASETGPSYGYTF.

The chain uses TRBV6-5 and TRBJ1-2, with D possibly matching TRBD1 (5 bases). Trimming took 5 bases from V and 8 from J, leaving 18 bases between them. Germline V gene sequence: CDR1 MNHEY, CDR2 SVGAGI. The CDR3 has 14 amino acids. CDR3: CASSSGGAPVGYTF. CDR3 coding DNA: TGTGCCAGCAGTAGCGGGGGAGCTCCGGTGGGCTACACCTTC.

The V gene is TRBV5-1, the J gene TRBJ1-6; D may be TRBD1 (5 bases). The CDR3 sequence is 14 residues long. Trimming removed 0 bases from V and 10 bases from J, with 11 bases in between. Germline V gene lookup returns CDR1 SGHRS and CDR2 YFSETQ. CDR3 amino acids: CASSLGAGLSPLHF. CDR3 sequence (DNA): TGCGCCAGCAGCTTGGGGGCAGGGCTGTCACCCCTCCACTTT.

The CDR3 coding sequence is TGCGCCAGCAGCTTCCGGGGCACAGATACGCAGTATTTT. This gives the protein CASSFRGTDTQYF. The chain couples TRBV5-1 to TRBJ2-3; no firm D call. Germline loops: CDR1 SGHRS, CDR2 YFSETQ. Trimming took 2 bases from V and 1 from J, leaving 5 bases between them. The CDR3 covers 13 residues.

J is TRBJ1-1 and V is TRBV11-2; D possibly corresponds to TRBD1 (6 bases). Germline V gene lookup returns CDR1 SGHAT and CDR2 FQNNGV. V was clipped by 10 bases and J by 1 base, with 16 bases between them. The CDR3 length is 14 residues. CDR3 residues: CATKRDRTNTEAFF. CDR3 DNA: TGTGCCACAAAAAGAGACAGGACGAACACTGAAGCTTTCTTT.

The chain combines TRBV10-1 with TRBJ2-5, with TRBD2 as a possible D gene (6 bases). Germline V gene sequence: CDR1 WNHNN, CDR2 SYGVQD (reference sequence). This CDR3 is built from 14 residues. V was shortened by 2 bases and J by 5 bases, with 12 bases between the two germline ends. CDR3 in DNA: TGCGCCAGCAGTGAGGGGGACTCGAGGGAGACCCAGTACTTC. It translates to CASSEGDSRETQYF.

The chain employs TRBV6-5 and TRBJ1-1; D uncertain. This CDR3 has 13 amino acids. Per germline, CDR1 MNHEY and CDR2 SVGAGI. Trimming pared 5 bases from V and 1 base from J, leaving 8 bases between. CDR3 nucleotide sequence: TGTGCCAGCAGTGATACAGAGAACACTGAAGCTTTCTTT. Translating it yields CASSDTENTEAFF.

The chain employs TRBV14 and TRBJ2-7, with 7 bases lining up with TRBD1. V was pared by 4 bases and J by 5 bases, with 11 bases of the junction left unmatched. Germline V gene lookup returns CDR1 SGHDN and CDR2 FVKESK. The CDR3 consists of 15 residues. DNA for the CDR3: TGTGCCAGCAGCCCTTGGACAGGAAAGTCTAACGAGCAGTACTTC. Translation gives CASSPWTGKSNEQYF.

The genes are TRBV13 and TRBJ2-7; the D gene is possibly TRBD1 (6 bases). CDR3 length equals 12 residues. V was cut by 8 bases and J by 3 bases, with 11 bases left in between. Germline lookup yields CDR1 PRHDT and CDR2 FYEKMQ (reference sequence). This chain's CDR3 is CASSGVGYEQYF. DNA for the CDR3: TGTGCCAGCTCAGGGGTGGGCTACGAGCAGTACTTC.

The J gene is TRBJ1-4, the V gene TRBV28; D remains unclear. Germline V gene data show CDR1 as MDHEN and CDR2 as SYDVKM. Trimming took off 4 bases at V and 10 bases at J, with 13 bases between the two ends. The CDR3 length is 13 residues. The CDR3 DNA is TGTGCCAGCAGTTGGGGAGAGGCGGCAAAACTGTTTTTT. It yields the protein CASSWGEAAKLFF.

This clone was seen a single time. The chain recombines TRBV14 with TRBJ2-1; D remains unclear. This CDR3 spans 13 amino acids. Germline CDR1 and CDR2: SGHDN and FVKESK. The V and J ends lost 3 bases and 6 bases respectively, with 9 bases between them. In DNA form, the CDR3 reads TGTGCCAGCAGCCAGATAGCTGCCAATGAGCAGTTCTTC. Protein product: CASSQIAANEQFF.

This chain uses TRBV2 with TRBJ2-2; D call uncertain. CDR3 length: 11 amino acids. The germline V gene encodes CDR1 SNHLY and CDR2 FYNNEI. Trimming shortened V by 8 bases and J by 6 bases, and 7 bases separated the two germline ends. Here the CDR3 DNA reads TGTGCCAGCGTAGCTGCCGGGGAGCTGTTTTTT. As protein: CASVAAGELFF.

The chain has TRBV5-1 and TRBJ2-7, with 12 bases that match TRBD2. Trimming cost V 2 bases and J 7 bases; bases outside gene matches: 7. CDR1 and CDR2 (germline): SGHRS, YFSETQ. The CDR3 is 15 amino acids. This CDR3 is CASSLRTSGNREQYF. DNA of the CDR3: TGCGCCAGCAGCTTACGGACTAGCGGGAATCGGGAGCAGTACTTC. Full variable domain (outside the CDR3, taken from reference TRBV5-1 and TRBJ2-7): KAGVTQTPRYLIKTRGQQVTLSCSPISGHRSVSWYQQTPGQGLQFLFEYFSETQRNKGNFPGRFSGRQFSNSRSEMNVSTLELGDSALYLCASSLRTSGNREQYFGPGTRLTVT.

This clone was counted once. This chain links TRBV28 with TRBJ2-3, with TRBD1 as a possible D gene (6 bases). This CDR3 region has 15 residues. The V gene's germline CDR1 is MDHEN and CDR2 SYDVKM. Trimming took 1 base from V and 0 from J, leaving 8 bases between them. DNA of the CDR3: TGTGCCAGCAGTTTATACAGGGCTAGCACAGATACGCAGTATTTT. This encodes CASSLYRASTDTQYF.

The genes are TRBV5-6 and TRBJ2-7; TRBD1 is a possible D gene (5 bases). The CDR3 spans 12 residues. V lost 4 bases and J lost 3, with 8 bases in between. In germline, CDR1 is SGHDT, CDR2 YYEEEE. For the CDR3, the DNA is TGTGCCAGCAGCCTAGGGGTCTACGAGCAGTACTTC. It yields the protein CASSLGVYEQYF.

This clone was seen just once. The genes are TRBV7-2 and TRBJ2-1, with 7 bases matching TRBD2. Germline V gives CDR1 SGHTA, CDR2 FQGNSA. J gave up 0 bases and V 5 bases, and 4 bases lay outside the gene matches. The CDR3 loop spans 15 amino acids. In DNA, the CDR3 is TGTGCCAGCAGCCACCGGGACTACTCCTACAATGAGCAGTTCTTC. It codes for CASSHRDYSYNEQFF.

The chain uses TRBV4-2 and TRBJ1-2; 7 nucleotides agree with TRBD1. The CDR3 sequence is 14 residues long. J lost 2 bases, V lost 4 bases, and 4 bases had no gene match. Germline CDR1 is LGHNA and CDR2 is YNFKEQ. CDR3 coding DNA: TGTGCCAGCAGCCCCCCGACAGGGAACTATGGCTACACCTTC. Residues: CASSPPTGNYGYTF.

The rearrangement joins TRBV7-3 to TRBJ2-2; 10 positions agree with TRBD2. The germline gives CDR1 SGHTA, CDR2 FQGTGA. Trimming cost V 8 bases and J 7 bases; bases outside gene matches: 10. The length of the CDR3 is 15 residues. The CDR3 loop is CASALSGGVGGELFF. In DNA, the CDR3 is TGTGCCAGCGCCCTAAGCGGGGGGGTCGGCGGGGAGCTGTTTTTT.

The chain carries TRBV9 and TRBJ2-5; D is perhaps TRBD2 (7 bases). The germline CDR1 and CDR2 sequences are SGDLS and YYNGEE. The CDR3 loop spans 15 amino acids. V was pared by 3 bases and J by 5 bases, with 17 bases between. CDR3 protein: CASSADPGGWETQYF. CDR3 DNA sequence: TGTGCCAGCAGCGCAGACCCGGGGGGCTGGGAGACCCAGTACTTC.

The chain joins TRBV12-5 to TRBJ2-1, with 10 positions matching TRBD2. The V segment lost 3 bases and the J segment 7 bases; nucleotides outside the gene matches: 6. The length of the CDR3 is 15 residues. The germline V gene has CDR1 LGHNT and CDR2 FRNRAP. CDR3 DNA sequence: TGTGCTAGTGGTTTAGGACTAGCGGAGGGGAATGAGCAGTTCTTC. This sequence encodes CASGLGLAEGNEQFF.

The gene calls are TRBV5-1 and TRBJ2-2; no firm D call. Per germline, CDR1 SGHRS and CDR2 YFSETQ. CDR3 length: 12 residues. The V end lost 0 bases, the J end lost 7 bases, and 4 bases lay between the germline ends. The CDR3 reads CASSLGLGELFF. The CDR3 DNA reads as TGCGCCAGCAGCTTGGGACTCGGGGAGCTGTTTTTT.

V is TRBV2 and J is TRBJ1-1, with D possibly being TRBD1 (6 bases). This CDR3 region has 13 residues. Per the germline V gene, CDR1 is SNHLY and CDR2 is FYNNEI. Trimming took off 6 bases at V and 10 bases at J, with 18 bases between the two ends. CDR3 residues: CASRGGHSRAAFF. The CDR3 DNA is TGTGCCAGCAGAGGGGGACACTCCCGGGCAGCTTTCTTT.

The V and J genes are TRBV27 and TRBJ2-1, with 12 nucleotides matching TRBD2. The CDR3 length is 14 residues. Germline V gene lookup returns CDR1 MNHEY and CDR2 SMNVEV (reference sequence). J lost 13 bases, V lost 4 bases, and 8 bases had no gene match. The DNA of the CDR3 is TGTGCCAGCAGTTCCCCCGGACTAGCGGGATTTCAGTTCTTC. Translation gives CASSSPGLAGFQFF.

V is TRBV2 and J is TRBJ1-1; perhaps TRBD1 as D (6 bases). V lost 5 bases and J 1 base, leaving 14 bases between the germline ends. This CDR3 is built from 15 residues. Germline V gene sequence: CDR1 SNHLY, CDR2 FYNNEI. Written as DNA, the CDR3 is TGTGCCAGCAGTACCCCCACAGGGCGGAACACTGAAGCTTTCTTT. Translated: CASSTPTGRNTEAFF.